The 27 T cell receptor beta chains reported below all come from one sample, sequenced in a study of CD8+ T cells in alopecia areata. cDNA prepared by RNA extraction and subsequent reverse transcription served as the template for sequencing. Sequencing was performed with immunoSEQ multiplex PCR; in TCRdb, only in-frame clones are kept and a portion is missing. The sample carries 110,000 or so clones, less than 70% recorded once. What was sequenced was CD4+ T cells sorted from blood. All receptors come from a human donor in good health.

This clone was counted a few times. The chain joins TRBV19 to TRBJ2-3, with 7 bases that match TRBD1. Germline trimming cut 3 bases from V and 5 bases from J; bases unmatched to any gene: 2. There are 13 residues in the CDR3. Germline-derived CDR1 and CDR2 are LNHDA and SQIVND (reference sequence). The CDR3 coding sequence is TGTGCCAGTAGTATCCAGGGGGTAGATACGCAGTATTTT. This sequence encodes CASSIQGVDTQYF.

CDR3: CAWRGQGDYGYTF. The CDR3 DNA follows: TGTGCCTGGAGAGGGCAGGGCGACTATGGCTACACCTTC. The chain carries TRBV30 and TRBJ1-2, with D possibly matching TRBD1 (5 bases). V lost 3 bases to trimming and J lost 3 bases, with 11 bases between them. The germline gives CDR1 GTSNPN, CDR2 SVGIG (reference sequence). The CDR3 consists of 13 residues.

The chain uses TRBV6-1 and TRBJ2-1, with 8 bases lining up with TRBD2. Germline V gene data show CDR1 as MNHNS and CDR2 as SASEGT. With 8 bases clipped from V and 8 bases from J, the junction kept 11 bases outside the gene matches. The CDR3 contains 14 residues. This CDR3 is CASSSGGGVDEQFF. Here the CDR3 DNA reads TGTGCCAGCTCCTCGGGAGGGGGGGTCGATGAGCAGTTCTTC.

V gene TRBV7-2 combines with J gene TRBJ2-7, with a weak D call TRBD2 (6 bases). Looked up from germline, CDR1 is SGHTA and CDR2 is FQGNSA. The ends were cut back, 4 bases at V and 3 bases at J, with 13 bases in the middle. CDR3 length equals 14 residues. The CDR3 bases are TGTGCCAGCAGCTCGGGACGGGGACTCTACGAGCAGTACTTC. It yields the protein CASSSGRGLYEQYF. The whole variable domain, filled in from reference TRBV7-2 and TRBJ2-7, reads GAGVSQSPSNKVTEKGKDVELRCDPISGHTALYWYRQSLGQGLEFLIYFQGNSAPDKSGLPSDRFSAERTGGSVSTLTIQRTQQEDSAVYLCASSSGRGLYEQYFGPGTRLTVT.

The genes are TRBV29-1 and TRBJ2-7; 13 nucleotides line up with TRBD2. Germline CDR1 SQVTM, CDR2 ANQGSEA. The CDR3 runs 15 residues. The junction had 5 bases not matched to a gene; V was cut back by 4 bases and J by 2 bases. This CDR3 reads CSVGLTSGGTYEQYF. The CDR3 bases are TGCAGCGTTGGCCTGACTAGCGGGGGGACCTACGAGCAGTACTTC.

V usage is TRBV6-6 and J usage is TRBJ1-5; D is possibly TRBD1 (5 bases). The CDR3 loop spans 14 amino acids. The V end lost 4 bases, the J end lost 3 bases, and 10 bases lay between the germline ends. Germline CDR1 MNHNY, CDR2 SVGAGI (reference sequence). The CDR3 DNA reads as TGTGCCAGCAGTTCCGGGACCGTCAATCAGCCCCAGCATTTT. Amino acid sequence: CASSSGTVNQPQHF.

The chain uses TRBV5-1 and TRBJ2-7; D remains unclear. The CDR3 totals 14 residues. Trimming took off 4 bases at V and 0 bases at J, with 11 bases between the two ends. Germline CDR1 is SGHRS and CDR2 is YFSETQ. The CDR3 nucleotides are TGCGCCAGCAGCGCCGACTTCTTCTCCTACGAGCAGTACTTC. Its translation: CASSADFFSYEQYF.

V is TRBV29-1 and J is TRBJ2-2, with TRBD1 matching 8 bases. CDR3 length: 14 residues. V was pared by 5 bases and J by 3 bases, with 5 bases of the junction left unmatched. Germline lookup yields CDR1 SQVTM and CDR2 ANQGSEA. Written as DNA, the CDR3 is TGCAGCGTTATGACAGGGGTTTACACCGGGGAGCTGTTTTTT. This translates into CSVMTGVYTGELFF.

The chain uses TRBV29-1 and TRBJ2-7; D possibly corresponds to TRBD1 (6 bases). Per germline, CDR1 SQVTM and CDR2 ANQGSEA. The CDR3 length is 14 residues. With 4 bases removed from V and 7 bases from J, the gap between germline ends came to 20 bases. CDR3 nucleotides: TGCAGCGTTGGGGCCGGACAGAAGGGTTGGGAGCAGTACTTC. This sequence encodes CSVGAGQKGWEQYF.

The chain has TRBV7-2 and TRBJ2-5; TRBD1 matches at 8 bases. The assigned J gene may be wrong: the sequence end matches TRBJ2-7 better. The length of the CDR3 is 15 residues. The germline gives CDR1 SGHTA, CDR2 FQGNSA. CDR3 coding DNA: TGTGCCAGCAGCTTATTGCAGGGGGCGGTCTACGAGCAGTACTTC. Amino acids: CASSLLQGAVYEQYF.

The sample holds a few counts of this clone. The chain uses TRBV29-1 and TRBJ2-1, with D perhaps matching TRBD1 (7 bases). Germline CDR1 is SQVTM and CDR2 is ANQGSEA. The CDR3 has 14 residues. Trimming cost V 3 bases and J 0 bases, with 9 bases left between them. DNA of the CDR3: TGCAGCGTTGATCAGGGGGGCTCCTACAATGAGCAGTTCTTC. It translates to CSVDQGGSYNEQFF.

The chain employs TRBV9 and TRBJ2-1; unclear D gene. This CDR3 is 15 amino acids long. V lost 4 bases to trimming and J lost 5 bases, with 16 bases between them. Germline CDR1 SGDLS, CDR2 YYNGEE. In DNA, the CDR3 is TGTGCCAGCAGCTTAAATGACTTACCAAACAATGAGCAGTTCTTC. As protein: CASSLNDLPNNEQFF.

In its sample, this clone was seen a few times. The chain recombines TRBV4-2 with TRBJ2-2, with TRBD1 matching 8 bases. CDR3 length equals 17 residues. Looked up from germline, CDR1 is LGHNA and CDR2 is YNFKEQ. Trimming removed 4 bases from V and 1 base from J; junction bases left unmatched: 8. For the CDR3, the DNA is TGTGCCAGCAGCCGCCTCGGACAGGGACTGAACACCGGGGAGCTGTTTTTT. Protein: CASSRLGQGLNTGELFF.

This chain uses TRBV6-5 with TRBJ1-1; 8 bases fit TRBD1. The CDR3 totals 14 residues. Germline V lookup: CDR1 MNHEY, CDR2 SVGAGI. V shed 4 bases, J shed 4 bases, and the junction held 5 bases outside the gene matches. The CDR3 reads CASSSWTGSTEAFF. CDR3 DNA: TGTGCCAGCAGTTCATGGACAGGGAGCACTGAAGCTTTCTTT.

Only one count was recorded for this clone. The gene calls are TRBV6-5 and TRBJ2-1, with D possibly matching TRBD2 (5 bases). The CDR3 length is 14 residues. The V end was cut by 7 bases, the J end by 5 bases, with 15 bases between. In germline, CDR1 is MNHEY, CDR2 SVGAGI. CDR3 protein: CASKGGPVDNEQFF. For the CDR3, the DNA is TGTGCCAGCAAGGGCGGGCCGGTGGACAATGAGCAGTTCTTC.

The J gene is TRBJ2-6, the V gene TRBV5-4; the D gene is possibly TRBD2 (7 bases). Trimming took 3 bases from V and 0 from J, leaving 16 bases between them. The CDR3 is made up of 18 amino acids. Germline CDR1 and CDR2: SGHNT and YYREEE (reference sequence). The CDR3 DNA reads as TGTGCCAGCAGCTGGGGGGGCAGCCTTTACTCTGGGGCCAACGTCCTGACTTTC. Its translation: CASSWGGSLYSGANVLTF.

The J gene is TRBJ1-2, the V gene TRBV2; no clear D. The germline gives CDR1 SNHLY, CDR2 FYNNEI. Trimming removed 8 bases from V and 5 bases from J, with 9 bases in between. This CDR3 is built from 11 residues. The DNA for the CDR3 is TGTGCCAGCGGCGAGGGATATGGCTACACCTTC. This gives the protein CASGEGYGYTF.

V gene TRBV11-2 combines with J gene TRBJ1-6, with 9 bases aligning to TRBD1. CDR1 SGHAT and CDR2 FQNNGV come from the germline V gene. The CDR3 runs 16 residues. The V segment lost 4 bases and the J segment 13 bases; nucleotides outside the gene matches: 14. The CDR3: CASSSLRDRAFRPLHF. For the CDR3, the DNA is TGTGCCAGCAGCTCACTAAGGGACAGGGCGTTTCGGCCCCTCCACTTT.

J is TRBJ1-4 and V is TRBV30; 7 bases agree with TRBD1. The CDR3 runs to 14 residues. Germline-derived CDR1 and CDR2 are GTSNPN and SVGIG (reference sequence). The ends lost 4 bases at V and 3 bases at J; junction bases unmatched: 5. The CDR3 DNA reads as TGTGCCTGGAAAAGGGGACAGTCTAATGAAAAACTGTTTTTT. It specifies CAWKRGQSNEKLFF.

The V and J genes are TRBV7-6 and TRBJ2-7; D tentatively reads TRBD1 or TRBD2 (5 bases each). The length of the CDR3 is 15 residues. From germline, CDR1 is SGHVS and CDR2 FNYEAQ. Trimming cost V 3 bases and J 0 bases, with 12 bases left between them. CDR3: CASSLGTYGSYEQYF. CDR3 DNA sequence: TGTGCCAGCAGCTTGGGGACGTATGGCTCCTACGAGCAGTACTTC.

The chain uses TRBV11-1 and TRBJ2-5; unclear D gene. Trimming stripped 4 bases from V and 2 bases from J, with 2 bases between. The length of the CDR3 is 11 residues. Looked up from germline, CDR1 is SGHAT and CDR2 is FQDESV (reference sequence). In DNA, the CDR3 is TGTGCCAGCAGCTCTCAAGAGACCCAGTACTTC. This encodes CASSSQETQYF.

The chain combines TRBV30 with TRBJ2-3, with D maybe TRBD1 (6 bases). V was pared by 3 bases and J by 11 bases, with 15 bases between. Germline loops: CDR1 GTSNPN, CDR2 SVGIG (reference sequence). The CDR3 extends over 12 amino acids. CDR3 coding DNA: TGTGCCTGGAGCCCCCCCACAGGGTTGCAGTATTTT. This translates into CAWSPPTGLQYF.

This clone was seen more than once but under ten times. The genes are TRBV6-6 and TRBJ2-3; 12 bases match TRBD2. The CDR3 totals 16 residues. The germline V gene has CDR1 MNHNY and CDR2 SVGAGI (reference sequence). The V gene end was trimmed by 6 bases and the J gene end by 1 base; junction bases not matched to a gene: 5. The DNA for the CDR3 is TGTGCCAGCAGACCTTCTAGCGGGGGGGGCACAGATACGCAGTATTTT. It specifies CASRPSSGGGTDTQYF.

The V and J genes are TRBV2 and TRBJ1-6, with D perhaps matching TRBD1 (5 bases). The CDR3 has 15 amino acids. Germline-derived CDR1 and CDR2 are SNHLY and FYNNEI. The V end was cut by 7 bases, the J end by 4 bases, with 14 bases between. The CDR3 here is CASKGRGDYNSPLHF. DNA of the CDR3: TGTGCCAGCAAGGGGAGGGGAGATTATAATTCACCCCTCCACTTT. Full variable domain (outside the CDR3, taken from reference TRBV2 and TRBJ1-6): EPEVTQTPSHQVTQMGQEVILRCVPISNHLYFYWYRQILGQKVEFLVSFYNNEISEKSEIFDDQFSVERPDGSNFTLKIRSTKLEDSAMYFCASKGRGDYNSPLHFGNGTRLTVT.

The rearrangement uses TRBV4-2 and TRBJ2-7, with D tentatively TRBD1 or TRBD2 (5 bases each). Germline loops: CDR1 LGHNA, CDR2 YNFKEQ. The V end lost 8 bases, the J end lost 5 bases, and 19 bases lay between the germline ends. This CDR3 contains 14 residues. CDR3 DNA: TGTGCCAGCGGGAAGGGTGGGGACCTCCACGAGCAGTACTTC. Translating it yields CASGKGGDLHEQYF.

The chain uses TRBV5-1 and TRBJ2-1, with no clear D. V was trimmed by 7 bases and J by 7 bases, leaving 15 bases between them. The V gene's germline CDR1 is SGHRS and CDR2 YFSETQ. The CDR3 runs to 13 residues. CDR3 nucleotides: TGCGCCAGCGCACCTAACGCTCGAAATGAGCAGTTCTTC. It encodes CASAPNARNEQFF.

This clone was observed a handful of times. The chain is built from TRBV15 and TRBJ1-4; 11 bases line up with TRBD1. Per germline, CDR1 LNHNV and CDR2 YYDKDF (reference sequence). CDR3 length: 15 amino acids. V was pared by 3 bases and J by 8 bases, with 5 bases of the junction left unmatched. Written as DNA, the CDR3 is TGTGCCACCAGCAGGGGACAGGGGGAGTGGGAAAAACTGTTTTTT. It translates to CATSRGQGEWEKLFF. Using reference TRBV15 and TRBJ1-4 for the parts outside the CDR3, the full variable domain is DAMVIQNPRYQVTQFGKPVTLSCSQTLNHNVMYWYQQKSSQAPKLLFHYYDKDFNNEADTPDNFQSRRPNTSFCFLDIRSPGLGDTAMYLCATSRGQGEWEKLFFGSGTQLSVL.